The clone carrying this TCR beta chain was seen repeatedly, ten times or more. The time point was: pre-sensitization, week 0. The treatment: therapeutic diphenylcyclopropenone sensitization with weekly scalp DPC. TCRdb ran MiXCR on the RACE reads and lists one entry per CDR3 protein. The sample yields tens of thousands of distinct CDR3 sequences, around 6.6% seen once. These data come from a study of human T cells and chemical hapten exposure. Study-wide context: The sensitizer, 2% DPC, was used on around 2 cm by around 2 cm of upper inner arm skin. The scalp of each patient received a weekly diphenylcyclopropenone dose for the full approximately 24-week study.

Germline assignment: CDR1 MNHEY and CDR2 SVGAGI. This CDR3 spans 15 amino acids. Deletions cut 5 bases from V and 4 bases from J, with 17 bases between. The clonotype comes from a woman in her 30s with alopecia areata. Some clones in this sample may be carry-over from other donors' samples. The chain is built from TRBV6-5 and TRBJ2-5, with D perhaps TRBD1 (6 bases). The source was whole blood, collected in connection with sensitization to the hapten diphenylcyclopropenone (DPC). As DNA, the CDR3 is TGTGCCAGCAGTCGCGGACAGCCTGCTACAGAGACCCAGTACTTC. It translates to CASSRGQPATETQYF.